This T cell receptor beta chain was documented in a study of blood T cell repertoires in COVID-19. Study-wide context: Researchers got acute and convalescent COVID-19 samples from the United States, Italy and Spain.

This clone was detected once. Generated by immunoSEQ multiplex PCR, the TCRdb table keeps only in-frame clones and is missing some. This table has 70,000 to 85,000 clones, about four fifths appearing once. The germline V and J ends were trimmed by 0 bases and 5 bases, with 11 bases remaining between them. The germline V gene has CDR1 SGHRS and CDR2 YFSETQ. The CDR3 has 14 residues. This chain joins TRBV5-1 and TRBJ1-2; D not certain. The sequenced material came from peripheral blood. This receptor was identified in an elderly man with active or convalescent COVID-19. This CDR3 is CASSLEHPGYGYTF. Here the CDR3 DNA reads TGCGCCAGCAGCTTGGAACACCCGGGGTATGGCTACACCTTC.